The rows below give T cell receptor beta chains drawn from one sample of a study of T cells in Graves' hyperthyroidism and ophthalmopathy. Each CDR3 protein gets one entry after TCRdb re-called the multiplex PCR reads with MiXCR. The sample has approximately 590,000 distinct CDR3 sequences, roughly 14% seen once. Sequencing was carried out using blood. The receptor source for this set is a woman in her thirties with Graves' hyperthyroidism. Each CDR3 is given with its conserved first and last residue. The order of the fields is J gene, D gene, clone size, V gene, CDR3 DNA, CDR3 protein. The D gene is left open where the match is weak. Some rows mark clone size as missing; the rest say once, few, many or name a class of expanded clone.

TRBJ1-1,TRBD1,many,TRBV13,TGTGCCAGCAGCTCTAACCCGGGACAGGGTTGGCACACTGAAGCTTTCTTT,CASSSNPGQGWHTEAFF
TRBJ2-6,TRBD1,-,TRBV9,TGTGCCAGCAGCCCTCACAGGGGTGGGGCCAACGTCCTGACTTTC,CASSPHRGGANVLTF
TRBJ2-3,TRBD2,few,TRBV5-4,TGTGCCAGCAGCTTGATTAGCGGGAAGGTGGGAGATACGCAGTATTTT,CASSLISGKVGDTQYF
TRBJ2-7,-,many,TRBV15,TGTGCCACCAGCAGAGATCGCGCAGGAGGTTCCTACGAGCAGTACTTC,CATSRDRAGGSYEQYF
TRBJ2-7,TRBD2,many,TRBV28,TGTGCCAGCAGGGCTAGCGGGAGGGACCACGAGCAGTACTTC,CASRASGRDHEQYF
TRBJ2-3,-,-,TRBV27,TGTGCCAGCAGTGGCCAACGTGGGACGATAGATACGCAGTATTTT,CASSGQRGTIDTQYF
TRBJ2-1,TRBD1,many,TRBV11-2,TGTGCCAGCAGCTTCCGGGACAGGGTCGGCAATGAGCAGTTCTTC,CASSFRDRVGNEQFF
TRBJ1-6,-,few,TRBV2,TGTGCCAGCACCAGGGATTGGGGTTCACCCCTCCACTTT,CASTRDWGSPLHF
TRBJ2-7,TRBD2,many,TRBV2,TGTGCCAGCAGCGCACTAGCGGGATACGCCTACGAGCAGTACTTC,CASSALAGYAYEQYF
TRBJ1-2,TRBD1,-,TRBV20-1,TGCAGTGCTAGAGACACCCCGGGACAGGTTATTACTGTAAACTATGGCTACACCTTC,CSARDTPGQVITVNYGYTF
TRBJ1-2,-,-,TRBV27,TGTGCCAGCAGTGACGGACGGAGCCTGTATGGCTACACCTTC,CASSDGRSLYGYTF
TRBJ2-5,-,many,TRBV28,TGTGCCAGCAGTTTTTTACAGGCGACTTCGGAAGAGACCCAGTACTTC,CASSFLQATSEETQYF
TRBJ1-2,TRBD1,-,TRBV18,TGTGCCAGCTCACCCCCGACAGGGTATGGGGACGGCTACACCTTC,CASSPPTGYGDGYTF
TRBJ1-5,-,-,TRBV5-1,TGCGCCAGCAGCTTGACGCCTAGCAATCAGCCCCAGCATTTT,CASSLTPSNQPQHF
TRBJ2-7,TRBD2,many,TRBV19,TGTGCCAGTAGTGCGGGGGTTGACTACGAGCAGTACTTC,CASSAGVDYEQYF
TRBJ2-7,TRBD1,many,TRBV3-1,TGTGCCAGCAGCCAAGCTCGACAGGGGATCGACGAGCAGTACTTC,CASSQARQGIDEQYF
TRBJ2-7,TRBD2,many,TRBV10-3,TGTGCCATCAGTGAGTCGGCTAGCGGATCCTACGAGCAGTACTTC,CAISESASGSYEQYF
TRBJ2-1,TRBD2,many,TRBV7-2,TGTGCCAGCAGCTTGCGACCGGGACTAGCGGGAGGGCCTGGCGAGCAGTTCTTC,CASSLRPGLAGGPGEQFF
TRBJ2-3,-,-,TRBV19,TGTGCCAGTAGTGGGTGGACACGATCTAGCACAGATACGCAGTATTTT,CASSGWTRSSTDTQYF
TRBJ2-7,TRBD2,-,TRBV7-2,TGTGCCAGCAGCCCGAAACCGGGACTAGCGATCGACGAGCAGTACTTC,CASSPKPGLAIDEQYF
TRBJ1-4,-,many,TRBV7-2,TGTGCCAGCAGCTCTGGGGGGGCTAATGAAAAACTGTTTTTT,CASSSGGANEKLFF
TRBJ2-7,-,many,TRBV6-1,TGTGCCAGCAGTGCCCAGGGAGAGGGCTACGAGCAGTACTTC,CASSAQGEGYEQYF
TRBJ2-2,TRBD1,many,TRBV6-6,TGTGCCAGCAGTTACTCCTGGACAGGGAGGACCGGGGAGCTGTTTTTT,CASSYSWTGRTGELFF
TRBJ2-1,-,many,TRBV9,TGTGCCAGCAGCGTAGACGGTAGGGGCAATGAGCAGTTCTTC,CASSVDGRGNEQFF
TRBJ2-3,-,many,TRBV3-1,TGTGCCAGCAGCCCTACCCTGAGTGCAGATACGCAGTATTTT,CASSPTLSADTQYF
TRBJ2-3,TRBD1,many,TRBV2,TGTGCCAGCAGTGGCGGGACAGGGGAAGGTACGCAGTATTTT,CASSGGTGEGTQYF
TRBJ2-7,-,many,TRBV20-1,TGCAGTGCTAGGGCTCGACTCACGAGGAACTACGAGCAGTACTTC,CSARARLTRNYEQYF
TRBJ2-7,-,many,TRBV12-3/TRBV12-4,TGTGCCAGCAGTTTAGCGAGCCACGAGCAGTACTTC,CASSLASHEQYF
TRBJ2-1,TRBD2,few,TRBV29-1,TGCAGCGTGCATAGCGGGACTTACAATGAGCAGTTCTTC,CSVHSGTYNEQFF
TRBJ1-1,-,-,TRBV6-5,TGTGCCAGCAGTTACTCGCCAGTAAACACTGAAGCTTTCTTT,CASSYSPVNTEAFF
TRBJ1-5,TRBD1,-,TRBV12-5,TGTGCTAGTGGACTCGGGACAGGGGGCTCGGATCAGCCCCAGCATTTT,CASGLGTGGSDQPQHF
TRBJ2-3,-,-,TRBV27,TGTGCCAGCAGCCCGGGACTTCCTCGCACAGATACGCAGTATTTT,CASSPGLPRTDTQYF